This T cell receptor beta chain was captured in a study of T cell responses to AZD1222 COVID-19 vaccine. Method: immunoSEQ multiplex PCR; TCRdb's copy keeps in-frame clones and lacks some. The sample consists of 150,000 or so clones, around nine tenths of them appearing once. The CDR3 loop spans 12 amino acids. Germline CDR1 MNHEY, CDR2 SVGAGI. With 8 bases removed from V and 6 bases from J, the gap between germline ends came to 14 bases. The chain has TRBV6-5 and TRBJ2-7; D is undetermined. This specimen consisted of peripheral blood, obtained on day 0 of MenACWY control vaccination. The TCR comes from an adult in good health. The CDR3 region is CASGQPYSEQYF. The CDR3 bases are TGTGCCAGCGGGCAGCCTTACTCCGAGCAGTACTTC.